This TCR beta chain comes out of a study of T cells after yellow fever vaccination. One entry per CDR3 protein results from TCRdb running MiXCR on the 5' RACE reads. The sample includes roughly 300,000 distinct CDR3 sequences, roughly 7.5% of them seen just once. Trimming removed 2 bases from V and 0 bases from J, with 8 bases in between. The CDR3 sequence is 15 residues long. The V gene's germline CDR1 is SGHTA and CDR2 FQGNSA. In this sample, this clonotype turned up a few times. Sequencing used PBMCs, obtained around 45 days after the first yellow fever vaccination. This TCR derives from a man aged 18 to 35 who received the YFV17D yellow fever vaccine. This sequence joins TRBV7-2 and TRBJ2-1; D gene unclear. CDR3 DNA sequence: TGTGCCAGCAGCTTAATCACAGACTCCTACAATGAGCAGTTCTTC. This codes for CASSLITDSYNEQFF. The full variable domain, its missing parts supplied by reference TRBV7-2 and TRBJ2-1, is GAGVSQSPSNKVTEKGKDVELRCDPISGHTALYWYRQSLGQGLEFLIYFQGNSAPDKSGLPSDRFSAERTGGSVSTLTIQRTQQEDSAVYLCASSLITDSYNEQFFGPGTRLTVL.